These 7 T cell receptor beta chains came from one sample sequenced in a study of T cells in Graves' hyperthyroidism and ophthalmopathy. Regions amplified from RNA transcripts were the TCR beta CDR3 regions. With the HTBI primer set, the TCR CDR3 went through a first round of RT-PCR. TCRdb called the multiplex PCR reads again in MiXCR, with one record for every CDR3 protein. The sample holds under 500,000 distinct CDR3 sequences; around 15% are singletons and the top ten take under 30%. Source material: blood. The receptors originated from a man aged 50 or older with Graves' ophthalmopathy.

The gene calls are TRBV4-1 and TRBJ2-2; D not resolved. Trimming pared 1 base from V and 3 bases from J, leaving 12 bases between. This CDR3 region has 16 residues. Per the germline V gene, CDR1 is MGHRA and CDR2 is YSYEKL. CDR3: CASSQGADPYTGELFF. DNA for the CDR3: TGCGCCAGCAGCCAAGGGGCAGATCCTTACACCGGGGAGCTGTTTTTT.

V usage is TRBV6-5 and J usage is TRBJ2-7; tentatively, D is TRBD1 (5 bases). Germline loops: CDR1 MNHEY, CDR2 SVGAGI. The V end lost 4 bases, the J end lost 3 bases, and 13 bases lay between the germline ends. The CDR3 totals 14 residues. CDR3 loop: CASSSQTQDYEQYF. DNA for the CDR3: TGTGCCAGCAGTTCACAGACACAGGACTACGAGCAGTACTTC.

This clonotype occurred many times. The V gene is TRBV12-3 or TRBV12-4, the J gene TRBJ1-2; 7 nucleotides align to TRBD1. V trimming: 5 bases; J trimming: 5 bases; junction bases outside the gene matches: 8. This CDR3 spans 14 amino acids. CDR3 sequence reads: CASSHRQGLYGYTF. The CDR3 coding sequence is TGTGCCAGCAGTCACCGACAGGGTTTGTATGGCTACACCTTC.

The chain links TRBV20-1 to TRBJ1-3; 7 nucleotides match TRBD1. V lost 6 bases and J lost 2; bases outside the gene matches: 7. In germline, CDR1 is DFQATT, CDR2 SNEGSKA (reference sequence). This CDR3 is built from 14 residues. In DNA form, the CDR3 reads TGCAGTGCAAACCGGGACAGTACTGGAAACACCATATATTTT. Protein: CSANRDSTGNTIYF.

This clonotype was found many times. V and J are TRBV27 and TRBJ2-5; 11 bases fit TRBD2. The V gene's germline CDR1 is MNHEY and CDR2 SMNVEV (reference sequence). This CDR3 spans 15 amino acids. The junction had 8 bases not matched to a gene; V was cut back by 6 bases and J by 5 bases. The DNA of the CDR3 is TGTGCCAGCAGCAAGCTAGCGGGAGGAGGGGAGACCCAGTACTTC. Its translation: CASSKLAGGGETQYF.

This chain connects TRBV30 to TRBJ2-7; 8 positions agree with TRBD1. This CDR3 is 13 amino acids long. In germline, CDR1 is GTSNPN, CDR2 SVGIG (reference sequence). Germline trimming cut 4 bases from V and 4 bases from J; bases unmatched to any gene: 6. The CDR3 nucleotides read TGTGCCTGGAATAGGGACAGGTTTTACGAGCAGTACTTC. Protein sequence: CAWNRDRFYEQYF.

This clonotype was recorded many times. The rearrangement links TRBV20-1 to TRBJ2-5; weak D call: TRBD2 (5 bases). The V end lost 3 bases, the J end lost 7 bases, and 21 bases lay between the germline ends. Germline V gene lookup returns CDR1 DFQATT and CDR2 SNEGSKA (reference sequence). This CDR3 is built from 15 residues. CDR3 amino acids: CSARVVRATIGTQYF. Written as DNA, the CDR3 is TGCAGTGCTAGGGTGGTGAGGGCGACGATCGGGACCCAGTACTTC.